Listed below are T cell receptor beta chains from one sample, sequenced in a study of CD8 T cells in Susac syndrome. MiXCR, run by TCRdb on the immunoSEQ multiplex PCR reads, gives a single entry per CDR3 protein. The sample shows about 240,000 distinct CDR3 sequences, about 95% of them seen only once. Sequencing was carried out using CD4+ T cells from PBMCs. The receptor set was obtained from a human donor with Susac syndrome. CDR3s include the opening cysteine and the closing phenylalanine or tryptophan. The D gene is left open where the match is weak. Clone size, where shown, is once, few, many, or a class for clones that have expanded.

v_call,clone_size,j_call,d_call,cdr3_aa,cdr3_nt
TRBV29-1,-,TRBJ2-7,-,CGGERIDEQYF,TGCGGGGGAGAAAGGATTGACGAGCAGTACTTC
TRBV6-2/TRBV6-3,-,TRBJ2-1,TRBD2,CASSLAGINEQFF,TGTGCCAGCAGTTTAGCGGGAATAAATGAGCAGTTCTTC
TRBV15,-,TRBJ2-6,-,CATSSGPSGANVLTF,TGTGCCACCAGCAGTGGCCCCTCTGGGGCCAACGTCCTGACTTTC
TRBV7-2,-,TRBJ2-1,-,CASSYRYNEQFF,TGTGCCAGCAGCTACCGTTATAATGAGCAGTTCTTC
TRBV29-1,-,TRBJ1-2,-,CSVKQGNNGYTF,TGCAGCGTTAAACAGGGTAACAATGGCTACACCTTC
TRBV3-1,-,TRBJ2-1,-,CASGRNEQFF,TGTGCCAGCGGCCGGAATGAGCAGTTCTTC
TRBV30,-,TRBJ1-1,-,CAGSGGRAFF,TGTGCCGGCTCGGGGGGTCGAGCTTTCTTT
TRBV24-1,once,TRBJ2-1,-,CATSDHDRTAYNEQFF,TGTGCCACCAGTGACCACGACCGGACGGCCTACAATGAGCAGTTCTTC
TRBV9,-,TRBJ2-3,-,CASSAWDSVATQYF,TGTGCCAGCAGCGCCTGGGACTCTGTAGCTACGCAGTATTTT
TRBV7-3,-,TRBJ2-2,-,CASSPAGNTGELFF,TGTGCCAGCAGCCCGGCAGGGAACACCGGGGAGCTGTTTTTT
TRBV5-1,-,TRBJ2-1,TRBD2,CATHRGDYNEQFF,TGCGCCACCCATCGGGGGGACTACAATGAGCAGTTCTTC
TRBV5-6,-,TRBJ2-1,TRBD2,CASSGTSGSFWNEQFF,TGTGCCAGCAGTGGGACTAGCGGGAGCTTCTGGAATGAGCAGTTCTTC
TRBV12-3/TRBV12-4,-,TRBJ2-1,TRBD2,CASRIGLAGSYNEQFF,TGTGCCAGCAGAATCGGACTAGCAGGGTCCTACAATGAGCAGTTCTTC
TRBV30,once,TRBJ2-7,-,CAWRWQGSYEQYF,TGTGCCTGGAGGTGGCAGGGGAGCTACGAGCAGTACTTC
TRBV4-2,once,TRBJ2-7,-,CASSQGGRVEYEQYF,TGTGCCAGCAGCCAAGGAGGCAGGGTGGAGTACGAGCAGTACTTC
TRBV15,-,TRBJ2-1,-,CATSRGEPEQFF,TGTGCCACCAGCAGGGGGGAGCCGGAGCAGTTCTTC
TRBV7-8,-,TRBJ1-2,TRBD1,CASSAIWTGGANGYTF,TGTGCCAGCAGCGCCATTTGGACAGGGGGCGCAAATGGCTACACCTTC
TRBV5-4,-,TRBJ2-7,TRBD2,CASSLSLAATYEQYF,TGTGCCAGCAGCTTATCCCTAGCGGCTACCTACGAGCAGTACTTC
TRBV5-1,-,TRBJ2-2,TRBD2,CASSTRLAPIAGELFF,TGCGCCAGCAGCACTAGACTAGCCCCCATTGCCGGGGAGCTGTTTTTT
TRBV12-3/TRBV12-4,once,TRBJ1-1,-,CASTRGDTEAFF,TGTGCCAGCACTCGGGGGGACACTGAAGCTTTCTTT
TRBV5-1,-,TRBJ1-2,-,CASSYTGNDGYTF,TGCGCCAGCAGCTACACAGGGAACGATGGCTACACCTTC
TRBV12-3/TRBV12-4,-,TRBJ2-1,TRBD2,CASSLSGGRSFF,TGTGCCAGCAGCCTATCGGGGGGGAGGTCGTTCTTC
TRBV3-1,-,TRBJ2-2,-,CASSQVTIGELFF,TGTGCCAGCAGCCAAGTGACCATCGGGGAGCTGTTTTTT
TRBV30,-,TRBJ2-7,TRBD1,CAWSGLGQGYEQYF,TGTGCCTGGAGTGGATTGGGACAGGGATACGAGCAGTACTTC
TRBV30,-,TRBJ2-1,-,CAWRNVVGGGEQFF,TGTGCCTGGAGAAATGTGGTGGGAGGGGGTGAGCAGTTCTTC
TRBV7-9,-,TRBJ1-1,-,CASSQRLDTEAFF,TGTGCCAGCAGCCAACGGTTGGACACTGAAGCTTTCTTT
TRBV6-6,-,TRBJ2-3,TRBD2,CASYYREGLADTQYF,TGTGCCAGCTACTACCGGGAGGGCCTGGCAGATACGCAGTATTTT
TRBV20-1,-,TRBJ2-4,TRBD2,CSAGTSSTWDIQYF,TGCAGTGCAGGGACTAGCAGTACGTGGGACATTCAGTACTTC
TRBV9,-,TRBJ2-1,-,CASSAAPSRATNEQFF,TGTGCCAGCAGCGCAGCCCCTAGCCGGGCCACCAATGAGCAGTTCTTC
TRBV20-1,-,TRBJ1-5,-,CSARDSGMGNQPQHF,TGCAGTGCTAGAGATTCGGGGATGGGCAATCAGCCCCAGCATTTT
TRBV30,-,TRBJ1-1,-,CAWTVGANTFF,TGTGCCTGGACCGTTGGCGCCAACACTTTCTTT
TRBV29-1,-,TRBJ2-1,TRBD1,CSVEAGGRNEQFF,TGCAGCGTTGAGGCAGGGGGAAGAAATGAGCAGTTCTTC
TRBV28,-,TRBJ1-2,-,CASSPRLGYTF,TGTGCCAGCAGTCCCCGTCTGGGCTACACCTTC
TRBV4-1,-,TRBJ2-5,TRBD2,CASSQDTATSGSSTWETQYF,TGCGCCAGCAGCCAAGATACGGCAACTAGCGGGAGTTCAACCTGGGAGACCCAGTACTTC
TRBV28,-,TRBJ1-2,-,CASSQDSSYGYTF,TGTGCCAGCAGTCAGGACAGCTCATATGGCTACACCTTC
TRBV5-1,-,TRBJ1-1,-,CASSLQPDGHTEAFF,TGCGCCAGCAGCTTACAACCCGACGGTCACACTGAAGCTTTCTTT
TRBV6-6,-,TRBJ2-1,TRBD1,CASRTRGLLKGEQFF,TGTGCCAGCAGAACCAGGGGGTTACTAAAGGGTGAGCAGTTCTTC
TRBV29-1,-,TRBJ2-3,TRBD2,CSVGLAGLADTQYF,TGCAGCGTTGGTCTAGCGGGACTAGCAGATACGCAGTATTTT
TRBV14,-,TRBJ2-7,-,CASSHLWRREQYF,TGTGCCAGCAGCCACCTTTGGAGGAGGGAGCAGTACTTC
TRBV7-9,-,TRBJ2-3,-,CASSLTAGRGTDTQYF,TGTGCCAGCAGCTTAACGGCGGGACGGGGGACAGATACGCAGTATTTT
TRBV14,-,TRBJ1-1,-,CASSQAGPSIAAFF,TGTGCCAGCAGCCAAGCGGGACCCTCTATTGCCGCTTTCTTT
TRBV12-3/TRBV12-4,-,TRBJ2-7,TRBD2,CASSLLTSGRAEQYF,TGTGCCAGCAGTCTACTGACTAGCGGGAGGGCCGAGCAGTACTTC
TRBV5-4,few,TRBJ2-7,TRBD2,CASSQGAGGSYEQYF,TGTGCCAGCAGTCAAGGAGCGGGAGGCTCCTACGAGCAGTACTTC
TRBV1,-,TRBJ1-4,-,CTSSQDAGRRATNKKLFF,TGCACCAGCAGCCAAGACGCTGGACGGCGGGCCACTAATAAAAAACTGTTTTTT
TRBV27,-,TRBJ2-5,-,CAVGGQETQYF,TGTGCAGTCGGAGGGCAAGAGACCCAGTACTTC
TRBV10-1,-,TRBJ1-1,TRBD1,CASSRGQGTEAFF,TGCGCCAGCAGTCGTGGACAGGGGACTGAAGCTTTCTTT
TRBV29-1,-,TRBJ1-2,-,CSVGGVQSFSNYGYTF,TGCAGCGTTGGAGGGGTCCAATCCTTCTCTAACTATGGCTACACCTTC
TRBV29-1,once,TRBJ2-7,-,CSVLAGLAAYEQYF,TGCAGCGTCCTGGCCGGACTGGCGGCCTACGAGCAGTACTTC
TRBV29-1,-,TRBJ1-1,-,CSVDSMNTEAFF,TGCAGCGTAGACAGCATGAACACTGAAGCTTTCTTT
TRBV5-1,once,TRBJ2-7,-,CASSLIRGGDEQYF,TGCGCCAGCAGCTTGATCAGGGGCGGGGACGAGCAGTACTTC
TRBV12-5,-,TRBJ2-1,-,CASSIQTGWEQFF,TGTGCTAGTTCGATTCAAACAGGGTGGGAGCAGTTCTTC
TRBV2,-,TRBJ2-4,-,CASSYGNIQYF,TGTGCCAGCAGTTATGGGAACATTCAGTACTTC
TRBV29-1,-,TRBJ1-1,-,CSVDGSFTEAFF,TGCAGCGTTGATGGGAGCTTTACTGAAGCTTTCTTT
TRBV7-6,-,TRBJ2-7,-,CASSGWREEQYF,TGTGCCAGCAGCGGTTGGAGGGAAGAGCAGTACTTC
TRBV6-2/TRBV6-3,-,TRBJ1-1,-,CASRRGVMNTEAFF,TGTGCCAGCAGGCGGGGGGTCATGAACACTGAAGCTTTCTTT
TRBV3-1,-,TRBJ2-1,-,CASSQGGYNEQFF,TGTGCCAGCAGCCAAGGGGGCTACAATGAGCAGTTCTTC
TRBV20-1,-,TRBJ1-5,-,CSAPGEGPNQPQHF,TGCAGTGCCCCAGGCGAAGGCCCAAATCAGCCCCAGCATTTT
TRBV19,-,TRBJ2-5,-,CASSIGGETQYF,TGTGCCAGTAGTATTGGAGGAGAGACCCAGTACTTC
TRBV24-1,-,TRBJ2-1,TRBD2,CATSESGNYNEQFF,TGTGCCACCAGTGAAAGCGGGAACTACAATGAGCAGTTCTTC